This T cell receptor beta chain stems from a study of T-cell memory formation after mild COVID-19. TCRdb re-called the 5' RACE reads with MiXCR, one entry per CDR3 protein. Here the sample spans some 440,000 distinct CDR3 sequences, nearly 25% being singletons. This clonotype was recorded a few times. Per germline, CDR1 MNHEY and CDR2 SVGEGT. This CDR3 has 14 residues. V was cut by 2 bases and J by 0 bases, with 8 bases left in between. The specimen sequenced was PBMCs or a T cell subset sorted from them (not recorded which). This chain joins TRBV6-2 or TRBV6-3 and TRBJ2-7, with D possibly matching TRBD2 (6 bases). This receptor was identified in an adult woman who had mild COVID-19 (a few samples of this study predate the infection). Cell type and time point are not known. CDR3 protein: CASSYGGYSYEQYF. Written as DNA, the CDR3 is TGTGCCAGCAGTTACGGGGGGTACTCCTACGAGCAGTACTTC.